This entry is about one T cell receptor beta chain. This sample was included in a study of blood T cell repertoires in COVID-19. The protocol was immunoSEQ multiplex PCR, while the TCRdb copy is restricted to in-frame clones and leaves out a portion. The sample shows under 200,000 clones, approximately 84% of them seen only once. The CDR3 is 20 residues long. The chain employs TRBV21-1 and TRBJ2-1; the D call of TRBD2 is as the table states it, not checked on the DNA. TRBV21-1 is an annotated pseudogene. The TCR sequence derives from a woman aged 35 to 49 with acute COVID-19. Sequenced sample: PBMCs or T cells enriched from blood (not recorded which). The CDR3 DNA is TGTGCCAGCAGCCCCCCCTCGGGGGTGGGTAGCGGGAGGGTAATTAATGAGCAGTTCTTC. It translates to CASSPPSGVGSGRVINEQFF.